The 4 T cell receptor beta chains below were found in one sample sequenced in a study of OX40 agonist ivuxolimab in advanced cancers. Assay used: immunoSEQ multiplex PCR; TCRdb lists only in-frame clones, some missing. The sample carries tens of thousands of clones, more than 70% recorded once. The sequencing here drew on CD4+ or CD8+ T cells sorted from blood, taken in a trial of the OX40 agonist ivuxolimab. All receptors derive from an adult with an advanced solid tumor such as melanoma, head and neck, liver or kidney cancer.

The gene calls are TRBV11-2 and TRBJ2-2; D may be TRBD2 (6 bases). V was trimmed by 5 bases and J by 6 bases, leaving 13 bases between them. This CDR3 has 14 amino acids. Germline CDR1 is SGHAT and CDR2 is FQNNGV. The CDR3 sequence: CASSPLAPPGELFF. In DNA, the CDR3 is TGTGCCAGCAGCCCACTAGCCCCCCCCGGGGAGCTGTTTTTT.

V gene TRBV28 combines with J gene TRBJ2-7, with 10 bases that match TRBD1. The V and J ends lost 7 bases and 5 bases, in that order; junction bases with no gene match: 11. The V gene's germline CDR1 is MDHEN and CDR2 SYDVKM. The CDR3 sequence is 15 residues long. The CDR3 loop reads CASTVTGTGVDEQYF. The CDR3 region has the DNA TGTGCCAGCACCGTAACTGGGACAGGGGTGGACGAGCAGTACTTC. The full variable domain, its missing parts supplied by reference TRBV28 and TRBJ2-7, is DVKVTQSSRYLVKRTGEKVFLECVQDMDHENMFWYRQDPGLGLRLIYFSYDVKMKEKGDIPEGYSVSREKKERFSLILESASTNQTSMYLCASTVTGTGVDEQYFGPGTRLTVT.

The V gene is TRBV7-9, the J gene TRBJ2-1, with 10 nucleotides matching TRBD1. The CDR3 consists of 18 residues. Trimming removed 5 bases from V and 6 bases from J; junction bases left unmatched: 16. Looked up from germline, CDR1 is SEHNR and CDR2 is FQNEAQ (reference sequence). The CDR3: CASSQPGQGVTLGNEQFF. The CDR3, as DNA: TGTGCCAGCAGCCAGCCAGGACAGGGGGTGACACTCGGCAATGAGCAGTTCTTC.

This clone was seen just once. The gene calls are TRBV18 and TRBJ2-7; D may be TRBD2 (5 bases). Germline V gives CDR1 KGHSH, CDR2 LQKENI. V lost 3 bases, J lost 1 base, and 13 bases lay in between. The CDR3 length is 15 residues. This chain's CDR3 is CASSPPWTGSYEQYF. In DNA, the CDR3 is TGTGCCAGCTCACCCCCTTGGACGGGGTCCTACGAGCAGTACTTC.